This note documents a single T cell receptor beta chain sequence. Its cognate antigen has yet to be identified. Per-base quality was not reported, and no clone a single base away is much larger than it. TCRB CDR3 regions were amplified from 1.5 to 2 ug genomic DNA, or all available DNA if less, using the immunoSEQ assay. Multiplex PCR used 60 forward primers for TCR V beta segments and 13 reverse primers for J beta segments. Synthetic control templates were spiked into each sample at limiting dilution to estimate reads per starting template. Sequencing produced 87 bp reads on the Illumina HiSeq System. In the original analysis: To remove PCR and sequencing errors, closely related sequences were merged with a nearest neighbor algorithm. TCR overlap was measured as the percentage of unique tumor TCR beta sequences that were also present in the peripheral blood of the same patient. TCRdb re-hosts the immuneACCESS table, in-frame sequences only. Its copies lack some clones; in the studies checked, an unresolved V gene accounts for under half of them, and the cause for the rest is not known. V and J calls and clone size are given by that table; D and trimming were obtained from the DNA. The sample table shows over 70,000 clones, and approximately 80% are seen once. The top ten clones comprise about 2% of the sample.

CDR1 and CDR2, per the germline V gene, are MNHEY and SVGAGI. Trimming removed 2 bases from V and 0 bases from J, leaving 14 bases between the germline ends. Inclusive of the bounding cysteine and phenylalanine, the CDR3 is 16 residues long. Just the 48-base CDR3 DNA is kept, in frame starting at base 1. The data stem from a study of glioma-infiltrating T cells after dendritic cell vaccination (dated by TCRdb to about 2016). Looking at the study overall: The cohort included about 15 glioblastoma patients drawn from Phase I and II dendritic cell vaccination trials, of whom 9 were newly diagnosed and 6 had recurrent disease. In glioblastoma patients vaccinated with dendritic cells, deep sequencing of TCR beta CDR3 regions served to measure the amount of tumor-infiltrating lymphocytes and to compare repertoires between tumor and blood. Autologous tumor lysate-pulsed dendritic cell vaccination was administered to the patients between about 2003 and 2013. Three intradermal dendritic cell vaccine injections were administered to patients at biweekly intervals in the arm below the axilla. To make the vaccine, monocyte-derived dendritic cells were cultured for under eight days with IL-4 and GM-CSF and then pulsed overnight with autologous tumor lysate. Survival after dendritic cell vaccination was correlated with TCR sequencing metrics such as TIL content and the overlap between tumor and blood repertoires.

Patients were selected on the basis of adequate residual fresh-frozen tumor tissue and more than two years of available survival data. An isocitrate dehydrogenase mutation was not carried by any of the glioblastoma patients, although molecular status was otherwise variable. PBMC were collected before vaccination, two weeks after the third vaccination, and at tumor progression if progression occurred. The Qiagen DNeasy Blood extraction Kit was used to extract genomic DNA. Broader findings and caveats from the paper: TCR clonality showed no direct relationship with survival, which suggests that a diverse polyclonal response may matter. After dendritic cell vaccination, a higher estimated pretreatment TIL content predicted longer time to progression and overall survival. The cohort was small and heterogeneous, with few patients having full blood and tumor sets and even fewer initial-recurrent tumor pairs. The response model built on TCR overlap across three groups was characterized as speculative, with prospective validation still needed.

The rearranged segments are TRBV6-5 and TRBJ2-7, with TRBD1 perhaps the D gene, on 5 matching bases. This receptor was obtained from a human donor with glioblastoma. The specimen was blood, collected before dendritic cell vaccination. The DNA sequence is given as TGTGCCAGCAGTTACGACAGACCCACTGTCTCCTACGAGCAGTACTTC. Translated, this gives CASSYDRPTVSYEQYF.